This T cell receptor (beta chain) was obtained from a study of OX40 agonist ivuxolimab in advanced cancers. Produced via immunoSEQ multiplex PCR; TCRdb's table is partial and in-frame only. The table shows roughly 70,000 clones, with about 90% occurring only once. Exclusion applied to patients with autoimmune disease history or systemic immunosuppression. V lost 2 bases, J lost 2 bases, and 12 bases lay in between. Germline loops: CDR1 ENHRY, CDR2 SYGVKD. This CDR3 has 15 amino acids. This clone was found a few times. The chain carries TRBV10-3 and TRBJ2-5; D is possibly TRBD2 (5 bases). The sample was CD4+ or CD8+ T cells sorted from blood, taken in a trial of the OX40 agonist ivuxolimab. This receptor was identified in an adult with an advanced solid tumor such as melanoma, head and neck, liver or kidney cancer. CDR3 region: CAISETRTVQETQYF. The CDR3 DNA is TGTGCCATCAGTGAGACCCGGACTGTTCAAGAGACCCAGTACTTC.